The sample holds a few counts of the clone carrying this T cell receptor beta chain. As yet, its antigen is unknown. The germline CDR1 and CDR2 sequences are SGHRS and YFSETQ. The CDR3 is made up of 12 amino acids. V shed 8 bases and J 1 base; nucleotides not matched to a gene: 1. This record comes from a study of vaccination effects on CD4 cells after COVID-19. The assay was immunoSEQ multiplex PCR, and TCRdb's table has in-frame clones only and misses some. The data hold 40,000 to 60,000 clones, with approximately 74% observed a single time. With more than nine days of culture completed, CD4+ T cells were isolated. Overall study findings and caveats: Whether induced by infection or by vaccine, clones showed marked clonal contraction late after vaccination.

Sequenced here: CD4+ T cells from PBMCs cultured without peptide, sampled before COVID-19 vaccination. The chain carries TRBV5-1 and TRBJ2-7, with 9 bases identical to TRBD2. The receptor comes from a human donor who had a prior SARS-CoV-2 infection. This chain's CDR3 is CASSGGSYEQYF. The CDR3 coding sequence is TGCGCCAGTAGCGGGGGATCCTACGAGCAGTACTTC.